These 24 T cell receptor beta chains were all obtained from the same sample, sequenced in a study of blood T cells in healthy people across ages. It was with a sample-barcoded 5' primer and a J-beta primer mix that a second PCR of roughly 7 to 12 cycles was run. TCRdb ran MiXCR on the 5' RACE reads and lists one entry per CDR3 protein. The sample carries 1,300,000 or so distinct CDR3 sequences, roughly 59% recorded once. Specimen: blood. These TCRs come from a man in his late teens or twenties in good health.

V usage is TRBV4-2 and J usage is TRBJ1-1, with TRBD1 as a possible D gene (6 bases). CDR3 size: 15 residues. V was pared by 2 bases and J by 1 base, with 11 bases between. Germline CDR1 LGHNA, CDR2 YNFKEQ. The CDR3: CASSQNRVANTEAFF. Written as DNA, the CDR3 is TGTGCCAGCAGCCAAAACAGGGTTGCGAACACTGAAGCTTTCTTT.

The chain recombines TRBV5-6 with TRBJ2-1; 7 bases align to TRBD2. The CDR3 is 18 residues long. The junction had 13 bases not matched to a gene; V was cut back by 0 bases and J by 4 bases. Germline V gives CDR1 SGHDT, CDR2 YYEEEE. The CDR3 DNA reads as TGTGCCAGCAGCTTGGTTTGGGTAGCGGGTACTCTTTACAATGAGCAGTTCTTC. Protein sequence: CASSLVWVAGTLYNEQFF. Drawing the rest from reference TRBV5-6 and TRBJ2-1, the complete variable domain is DAGVTQSPTHLIKTRGQQVTLRCSPKSGHDTVSWYQQALGQGPQFIFQYYEEEERQRGNFPDRFSGHQFPNYSSELNVNALLLGDSALYLCASSLVWVAGTLYNEQFFGPGTRLTVL.

The chain links TRBV12-3 or TRBV12-4 to TRBJ2-2; 10 positions match TRBD2. The ends lost 6 bases at V and 3 bases at J; junction bases unmatched: 22. The CDR3 has 21 residues. In nucleotides, the CDR3 is TGTGCCAGCAGCACCCCGGTATCAGGGAAGTCTAGCGGGAGATACACCGGGGAGCTGTTTTTT. This encodes CASSTPVSGKSSGRYTGELFF.

The chain recombines TRBV12-3 or TRBV12-4 with TRBJ2-5, with D perhaps TRBD1 (5 bases). CDR3 size: 14 residues. Between the trimmed V and J ends, which lost 6 bases and 1 base, there was a span of 12 bases. This CDR3 is CASSPQTAQETQYF. Written as DNA, the CDR3 is TGTGCCAGCAGCCCCCAGACAGCCCAAGAGACCCAGTACTTC.

This chain links TRBV28 with TRBJ1-6, with 7 bases that match TRBD1. V lost 7 bases and J lost 7; bases outside the gene matches: 4. Germline V gene data show CDR1 as MDHEN and CDR2 as SYDVKM. This CDR3 has 13 residues. The CDR3 DNA sequence: TGTGCCAGCACCGGGACAGACAATTCACCCCTCCACTTT. Protein sequence: CASTGTDNSPLHF. Filled out from reference TRBV28 and TRBJ1-6, the complete variable domain reads DVKVTQSSRYLVKRTGEKVFLECVQDMDHENMFWYRQDPGLGLRLIYFSYDVKMKEKGDIPEGYSVSREKKERFSLILESASTNQTSMYLCASTGTDNSPLHFGNGTRLTVT.

The J gene is TRBJ2-6, the V gene TRBV10-3; TRBD1 matches at 9 bases. V dropped 6 bases and J dropped 1; count of bases not matched to a gene: 7. The CDR3 spans 17 residues. CDR1 and CDR2 (germline): ENHRY, SYGVKD. The CDR3 nucleotides are TGTGCCATCAGCCGGACAGGGGACGCGTCTGGGGCCAACGTCCTGACTTTC. It translates to CAISRTGDASGANVLTF.

This clonotype appeared once. V and J are TRBV2 and TRBJ2-1, with 10 bases that match TRBD2. Germline trimming cut 5 bases from V and 8 bases from J; bases unmatched to any gene: 9. This CDR3 is built from 15 residues. Germline V gives CDR1 SNHLY, CDR2 FYNNEI. In nucleotides, the CDR3 is TGTGCCAGCAGTCACCTAGCGGGAGTTGGGTATGAGCAGTTCTTC. Translating it yields CASSHLAGVGYEQFF.

This chain connects TRBV7-2 to TRBJ2-7; possible D gene TRBD2, 5 bases. Looked up from germline, CDR1 is SGHTA and CDR2 is FQGNSA. This CDR3 contains 15 residues. The V and J ends lost 1 base and 5 bases respectively, with 15 bases between them. The CDR3 sequence is CASSLVGAEADEQYF. The CDR3 DNA sequence: TGTGCCAGCAGCTTAGTCGGAGCGGAGGCCGACGAGCAGTACTTC.

The chain joins TRBV29-1 to TRBJ1-2, with 7 bases fitting TRBD1. Losses at the gene ends were 7 bases for V and 6 bases for J; bases not matched to a gene: 8. This CDR3 is built from 12 residues. CDR1 is SQVTM, CDR2 ANQGSEA, per germline. The DNA of the CDR3 is TGCAGCGCCACGGGACAGCCTGATGGCTACACCTTC. Its protein product is CSATGQPDGYTF.

The CDR3 spells CSVAKGQIYEQYF. The CDR3 DNA follows: TGCAGCGTTGCGAAGGGACAGATCTACGAGCAGTACTTC. The rearrangement joins TRBV29-1 to TRBJ2-7, with TRBD1 matching over 7 bases. Germline lookup yields CDR1 SQVTM and CDR2 ANQGSEA. Trimming took 4 bases from V and 3 from J; bases not matched to a gene: 6. This CDR3 region has 13 residues.

Concerning this clonotype itself: The junction and the germline gene differ at one end; a read error may be behind it. This sequence joins TRBV30 and TRBJ2-7; D possibly corresponds to TRBD2 (5 bases). The last part of the DNA fits TRBJ2-5 better; the J call may be wrong. The CDR3 is made up of 12 amino acids. Germline CDR1 and CDR2: GTSNPN and SVGIG (reference sequence). CDR3 loop: CAGSVGKETQYF. The CDR3, as DNA: TGTGCCGGGAGTGTGGGTAAAGAGACCCAGTACTTC.

The V and J genes are TRBV7-9 and TRBJ1-1; no clear D. The V end was cut by 5 bases, the J end by 6 bases, with 22 bases between. There are 16 residues in the CDR3. Germline CDR1 is SEHNR and CDR2 is FQNEAQ (reference sequence). The CDR3 coding sequence is TGTGCCAGCAGCGCCCAATGGGAGGGAAGTTGGGCTGAAGCTTTCTTT. Amino acids: CASSAQWEGSWAEAFF.

This clonotype was detected only a few times. This chain uses TRBV5-1 with TRBJ2-7; 12 nucleotides align to TRBD1. Trimming cost V 4 bases and J 1 base; bases outside gene matches: 9. CDR1 and CDR2 (germline): SGHRS, YFSETQ. This CDR3 contains 17 residues. This CDR3 reads CASSLPGQGAWSYEQYF. Written as DNA, the CDR3 is TGCGCCAGCAGCCTGCCGGGACAGGGGGCTTGGTCCTACGAGCAGTACTTC. Variable domain in full (rest from reference TRBV5-1 and TRBJ2-7): KAGVTQTPRYLIKTRGQQVTLSCSPISGHRSVSWYQQTPGQGLQFLFEYFSETQRNKGNFPGRFSGRQFSNSRSEMNVSTLELGDSALYLCASSLPGQGAWSYEQYFGPGTRLTVT.

This chain uses TRBV4-3 with TRBJ1-2; 7 nucleotides align to TRBD1. V dropped 0 bases and J dropped 4; count of bases not matched to a gene: 5. The CDR3 runs 15 residues. The germline gives CDR1 LGHNA, CDR2 YSLEER. CDR3: CASSQDGGTAYGYTF. The CDR3 coding sequence is TGCGCCAGCAGCCAAGATGGGGGGACAGCCTATGGCTACACCTTC.

This chain joins TRBV4-1 and TRBJ1-1, with D unclear. Germline loops: CDR1 MGHRA, CDR2 YSYEKL. V lost 0 bases to trimming and J lost 3 bases, with 5 bases between them. The CDR3 covers 13 residues. CDR3 nucleotide sequence: TGCGCCAGCAGCCAAGAACTGGACACTGAAGCTTTCTTT. Translated, it gives CASSQELDTEAFF.

This clonotype was seen only a few times. This chain joins TRBV5-1 and TRBJ2-3, with a tentative D call TRBD1 (6 bases). The CDR3 covers 18 residues. Germline loops: CDR1 SGHRS, CDR2 YFSETQ. V dropped 6 bases and J dropped 0 bases, with 23 bases sitting between them. DNA for the CDR3: TGCGCCAGCATGAGGGGGATGTTCGCGTTGACTAGCACAGATACGCAGTATTTT. It specifies CASMRGMFALTSTDTQYF.

This clonotype was seen ten or more times. The V gene is TRBV6-1, the J gene TRBJ1-5, with D unresolved. The CDR3 consists of 11 residues. Germline V lookup: CDR1 MNHNS, CDR2 SASEGT. The ends were cut back, 11 bases at V and 4 bases at J, with 9 bases in the middle. CDR3 amino acids: CASQRNQPQHF. CDR3 sequence (DNA): TGTGCCTCACAGCGAAATCAGCCCCAGCATTTT.

This clonotype was seen more than once but under ten times. The genes are TRBV15 and TRBJ2-5; D remains ambiguous. Trimming took 4 bases from V and 7 from J, leaving 16 bases between them. Germline values: CDR1 LNHNV, CDR2 YYDKDF (reference sequence). The CDR3 is made up of 14 amino acids. The CDR3 sequence: CATSMGFVGPTQYF. The CDR3 DNA sequence: TGTGCCACCAGCATGGGGTTTGTAGGACCGACCCAGTACTTC.

The chain carries TRBV6-1 and TRBJ2-7, with D possibly called TRBD1 or TRBD2 (5 bases each). This CDR3 has 16 residues. The V gene lost 3 bases and the J gene lost 0 bases, with 15 bases spanning the gap. Germline values: CDR1 MNHNS, CDR2 SASEGT. The CDR3 DNA reads as TGTGCCAGCAGTGAGAACCTGTGGGACGTCTCCTACGAGCAGTACTTC. Its translation is CASSENLWDVSYEQYF.

The V call is TRBV4-1, the J call TRBJ2-7; D call uncertain. CDR1 and CDR2 from the germline V gene are MGHRA and YSYEKL. The CDR3 totals 15 residues. Deletions cut 0 bases from V and 3 bases from J, with 12 bases between. The CDR3 DNA sequence: TGCGCCAGCAGCCAAGATGCATCCCAGAGCTACGAGCAGTACTTC. It yields the protein CASSQDASQSYEQYF.

The chain has TRBV29-1 and TRBJ2-7, with D unclear. Germline CDR1 SQVTM, CDR2 ANQGSEA. Between the trimmed V and J ends, which lost 7 bases and 2 bases, there was a span of 15 bases. This CDR3 contains 13 residues. In nucleotides, the CDR3 is TGCAGCGCCTACATACTGGGGACCTACGAGCAGTACTTC. Protein sequence: CSAYILGTYEQYF.

This sequence joins TRBV20-1 and TRBJ1-1; D gene uncertain. This CDR3 spans 13 amino acids. Germline CDR1 DFQATT, CDR2 SNEGSKA (reference sequence). Trimming cost V 0 bases and J 1 base, with 6 bases left between them. CDR3 nucleotides: TGCAGTGCTAGAGACCCGAGGAACACTGAAGCTTTCTTT. Protein: CSARDPRNTEAFF.

This clonotype was recorded a few times. The chain joins TRBV15 to TRBJ2-1, with D unclear. This CDR3 contains 13 residues. Germline V gene sequence: CDR1 LNHNV, CDR2 YYDKDF (reference sequence). Between the trimmed V and J ends, which lost 5 bases and 9 bases, there was a span of 14 bases. The CDR3, as DNA: TGTGCCACCAGCCCGAGCTCAGTCCGTGAGCAGTTCTTC. The encoded protein is CATSPSSVREQFF.

The chain employs TRBV5-1 and TRBJ1-1; 8 bases are a match to TRBD1. Germline CDR1 SGHRS, CDR2 YFSETQ. The CDR3 has 14 amino acids. Trimming cost V 2 bases and J 5 bases; bases outside gene matches: 5. The CDR3 loop reads CASSFQGAQTEAFF. In nucleotides, the CDR3 is TGCGCCAGCAGCTTCCAGGGGGCGCAGACTGAAGCTTTCTTT.